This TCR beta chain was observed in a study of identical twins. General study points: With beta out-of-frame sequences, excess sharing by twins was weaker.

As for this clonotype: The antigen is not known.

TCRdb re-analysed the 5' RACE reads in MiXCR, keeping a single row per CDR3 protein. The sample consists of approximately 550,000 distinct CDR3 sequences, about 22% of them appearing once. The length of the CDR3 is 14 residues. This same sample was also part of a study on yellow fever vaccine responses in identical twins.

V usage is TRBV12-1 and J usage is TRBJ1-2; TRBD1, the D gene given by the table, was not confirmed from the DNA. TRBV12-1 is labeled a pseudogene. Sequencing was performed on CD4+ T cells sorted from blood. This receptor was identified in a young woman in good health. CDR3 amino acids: CAMSPGLIGYGYTF. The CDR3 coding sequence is TGTGCCATGAGCCCAGGGCTCATAGGCTATGGCTACACCTTC.